This T cell receptor beta chain appears in the sequencing data of a study of cytomegalovirus exposure and HLA in healthy donors. About the research overall: Of over 300 genotyped donors, approximately 80% clustered with self-reported Caucasian donors.

Study-level results: Fewer N-insertions (relative to the roughly 610-donor mean) were reportedly seen in an Asian-associated ancestry cluster in a later analysis. TCR beta V- and J-gene trimming was later associated with a missense DCLRE1C variant. In a later analysis, across HLA loci, associated TCR counts were highest for DRB1, lowest for HLA-C.

The length of the CDR3 is 14 residues. The germline gives CDR1 GTSNPN, CDR2 SVGIG (reference sequence). V lost 2 bases and J 2 bases, leaving 12 bases between the germline ends. As regards this clone: The antigen is undetermined.

PCR employed 60 Vbeta and 13 Jbeta primers. Method: immunoSEQ multiplex PCR; TCRdb's copy keeps in-frame clones and lacks some. The sample carries 65,000 to 95,000 clones, roughly 85% recorded once. The TCR sequence derives from a man aged 25 to 40 in good health and CMV-seronegative. The chain combines TRBV30 with TRBJ1-1, with D perhaps matching TRBD1 (5 bases). Sequencing used PBMCs. CDR3 amino acids: CAWSWGGYNTEAFF. CDR3 sequence (DNA): TGTGCCTGGAGTTGGGGGGGTTATAACACTGAAGCTTTCTTT.